This T cell receptor beta chain was documented in a study of tumor-infiltrating lymphocytes in localized non-small cell lung cancer. Broader study findings: Not all patients were TCR sequenced, owing to tissue quantity. IM1 and IM2 tumors showed no difference in T-cell fraction.

The repertoire was sequenced with immunoSEQ multiplex PCR; TCRdb's copy has only in-frame clones and lacks some. Of 15,000 to 20,000 clones in the sample, more than 60% are singletons; the top ten hold under 6.5%. The CDR3 extends over 17 amino acids. The J segment lost 7 bases and the V segment lost 2 bases, leaving 15 bases of the junction unmatched. The germline CDR1 and CDR2 sequences are SGHDT and YYEEEE. As to this clone: Its antigen is still unknown.

The chain is built from TRBV5-6 and TRBJ2-5; 9 bases fit TRBD2. This clonotype originated in a human donor with non-small cell lung cancer. Sequencing was done on a sample of lung tumor tissue. Here the CDR3 reads CASSFISTSGWQGTQYF. The CDR3, as DNA: TGTGCCAGCAGCTTTATCTCCACTAGCGGGTGGCAGGGGACCCAGTACTTC.